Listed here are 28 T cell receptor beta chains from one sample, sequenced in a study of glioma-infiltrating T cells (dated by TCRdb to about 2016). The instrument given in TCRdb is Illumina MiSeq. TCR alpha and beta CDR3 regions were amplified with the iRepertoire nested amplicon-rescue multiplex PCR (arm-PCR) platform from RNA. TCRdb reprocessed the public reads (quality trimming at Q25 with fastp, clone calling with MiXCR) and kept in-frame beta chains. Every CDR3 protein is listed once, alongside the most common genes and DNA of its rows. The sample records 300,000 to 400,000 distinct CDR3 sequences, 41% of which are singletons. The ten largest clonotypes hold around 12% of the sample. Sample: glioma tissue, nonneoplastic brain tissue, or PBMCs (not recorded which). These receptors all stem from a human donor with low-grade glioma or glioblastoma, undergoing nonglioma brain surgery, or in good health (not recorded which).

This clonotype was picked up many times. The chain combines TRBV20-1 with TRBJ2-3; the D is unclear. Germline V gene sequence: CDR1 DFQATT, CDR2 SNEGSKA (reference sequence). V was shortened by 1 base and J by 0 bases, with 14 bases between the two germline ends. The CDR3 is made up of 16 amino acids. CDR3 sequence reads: CSARATSGVSTDTQYF. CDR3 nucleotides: TGCAGTGCTAGAGCCACATCAGGAGTTAGCACAGATACGCAGTATTTT.

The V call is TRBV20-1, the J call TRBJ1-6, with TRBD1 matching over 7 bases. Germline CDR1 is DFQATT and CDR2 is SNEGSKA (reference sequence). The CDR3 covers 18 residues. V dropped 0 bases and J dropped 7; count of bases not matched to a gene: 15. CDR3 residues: CSARDPWDSGTRNSPLHF. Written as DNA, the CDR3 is TGCAGTGCTAGAGATCCCTGGGACAGCGGAACTCGGAATTCACCCCTCCACTTT.

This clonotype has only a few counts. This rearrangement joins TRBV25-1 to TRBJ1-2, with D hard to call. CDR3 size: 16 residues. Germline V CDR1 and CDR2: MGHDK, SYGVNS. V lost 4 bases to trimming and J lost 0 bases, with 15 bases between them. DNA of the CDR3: TGTGCCAGCAGTGGCCTTCGGACCGTAGCTAACTATGGCTACACCTTC. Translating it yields CASSGLRTVANYGYTF.

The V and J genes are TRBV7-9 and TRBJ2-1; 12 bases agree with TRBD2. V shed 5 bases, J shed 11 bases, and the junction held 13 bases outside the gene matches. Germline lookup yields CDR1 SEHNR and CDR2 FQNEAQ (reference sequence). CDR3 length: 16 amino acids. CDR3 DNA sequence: TGTGCCAGCAGCGTGGGACTAGCGGGTAATAGGGATAAGCAGTTCTTC. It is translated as CASSVGLAGNRDKQFF.

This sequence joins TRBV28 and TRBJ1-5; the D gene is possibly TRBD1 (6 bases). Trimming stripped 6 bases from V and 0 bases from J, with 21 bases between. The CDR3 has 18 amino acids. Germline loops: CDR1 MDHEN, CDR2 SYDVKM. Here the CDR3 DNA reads TGTGCCAGCAGCCTCTTTAGGGGGGGGACGTATAGCAATCAGCCCCAGCATTTT. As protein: CASSLFRGGTYSNQPQHF.

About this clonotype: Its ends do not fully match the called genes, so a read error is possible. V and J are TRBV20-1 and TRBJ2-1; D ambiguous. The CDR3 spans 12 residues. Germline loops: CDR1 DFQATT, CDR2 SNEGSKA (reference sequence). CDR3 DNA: TGCAGTGCACGCGGCTCCTACAATGAGCATTTCTTC. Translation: CSARGSYNEHFF.

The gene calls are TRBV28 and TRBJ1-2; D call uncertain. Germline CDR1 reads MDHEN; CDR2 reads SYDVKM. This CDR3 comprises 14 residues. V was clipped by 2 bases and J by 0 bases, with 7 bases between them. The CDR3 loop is CASSLVTANYGYTF. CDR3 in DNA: TGTGCCAGCAGTTTAGTAACCGCTAACTATGGCTACACCTTC.

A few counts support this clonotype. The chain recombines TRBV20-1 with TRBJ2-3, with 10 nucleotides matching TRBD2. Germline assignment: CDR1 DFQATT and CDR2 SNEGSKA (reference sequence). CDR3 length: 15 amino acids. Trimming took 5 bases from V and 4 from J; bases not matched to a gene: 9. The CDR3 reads CSALGLAEGPDTQYF. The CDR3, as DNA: TGCAGTGCTTTAGGACTAGCGGAAGGGCCAGATACGCAGTATTTT.

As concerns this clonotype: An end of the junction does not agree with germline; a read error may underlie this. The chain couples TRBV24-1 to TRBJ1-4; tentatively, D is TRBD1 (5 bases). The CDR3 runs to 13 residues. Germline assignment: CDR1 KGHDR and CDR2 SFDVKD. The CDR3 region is CATGDSRQEKLFF. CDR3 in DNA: TGTGCCACCGGTGACAGCCGCCAAGAAAAACTGTTTTTT.

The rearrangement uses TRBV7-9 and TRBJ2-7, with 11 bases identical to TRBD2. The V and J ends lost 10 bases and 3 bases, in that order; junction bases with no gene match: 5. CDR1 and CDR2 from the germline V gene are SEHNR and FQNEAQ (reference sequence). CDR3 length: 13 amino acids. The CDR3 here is CAITGLAVYEQYF. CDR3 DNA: TGTGCCATCACGGGACTAGCGGTCTACGAGCAGTACTTC.

CDR3: CSADRGHINQPQHF. The CDR3 bases are TGCAGTGCTGACCGGGGACATATCAATCAGCCCCAGCATTTT. This rearrangement joins TRBV20-1 to TRBJ1-5, with a possible D match to TRBD1 (6 bases). The length of the CDR3 is 14 residues. V lost 5 bases and J 3 bases, leaving 14 bases between the germline ends. Germline CDR1 is DFQATT and CDR2 is SNEGSKA (reference sequence).

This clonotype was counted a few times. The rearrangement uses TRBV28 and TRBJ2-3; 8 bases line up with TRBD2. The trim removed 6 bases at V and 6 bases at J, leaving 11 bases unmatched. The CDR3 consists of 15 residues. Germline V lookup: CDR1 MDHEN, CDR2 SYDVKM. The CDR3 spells CASSQVGRARDTQYF. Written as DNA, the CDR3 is TGTGCCAGCAGCCAGGTCGGGAGGGCCCGGGATACGCAGTATTTT.

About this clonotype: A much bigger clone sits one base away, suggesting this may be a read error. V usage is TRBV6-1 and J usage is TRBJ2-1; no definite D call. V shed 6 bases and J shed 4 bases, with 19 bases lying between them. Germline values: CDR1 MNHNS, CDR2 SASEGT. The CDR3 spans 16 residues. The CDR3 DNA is TGTGCCAGCAGCCCTCTAACCGCGACACAGTACAATGAGCAGTTCTTC. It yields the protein CASSPLTATQYNEQFF.

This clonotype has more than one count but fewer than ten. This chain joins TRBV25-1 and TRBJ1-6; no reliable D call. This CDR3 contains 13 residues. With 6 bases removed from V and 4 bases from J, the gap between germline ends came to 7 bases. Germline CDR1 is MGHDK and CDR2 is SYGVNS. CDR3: CASRVGYNSPLHF. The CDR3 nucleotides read TGTGCCAGCAGGGTCGGGTATAATTCACCCCTCCACTTT. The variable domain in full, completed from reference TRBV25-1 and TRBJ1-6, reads EADIYQTPRYLVIGTGKKITLECSQTMGHDKMYWYQQDPGMELHLIHYSYGVNSTEKGDLSSESTVSRIRTEHFPLTLESARPSHTSQYLCASRVGYNSPLHFGNGTRLTVT.

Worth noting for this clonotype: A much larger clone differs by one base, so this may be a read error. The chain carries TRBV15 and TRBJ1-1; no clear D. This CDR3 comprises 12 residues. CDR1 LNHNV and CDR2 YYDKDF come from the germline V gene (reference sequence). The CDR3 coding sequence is TGTGCCACCAGCAGAACCAACACTGAAGCTTTATTT. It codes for CATSRTNTEALF.

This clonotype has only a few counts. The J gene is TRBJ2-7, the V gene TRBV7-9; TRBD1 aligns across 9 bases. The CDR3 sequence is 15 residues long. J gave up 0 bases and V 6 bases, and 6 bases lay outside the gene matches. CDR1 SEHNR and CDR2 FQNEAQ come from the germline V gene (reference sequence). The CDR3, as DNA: TGTGCCAGCAGACCTACGGGACAGGGCTCCTACGAGCAGTACTTC. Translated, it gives CASRPTGQGSYEQYF.

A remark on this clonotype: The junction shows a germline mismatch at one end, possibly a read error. For the CDR3, the DNA is TGTGCCAGCAGCTTGGTCCCCGGAGAGACCAAGTACTTC. Its protein product is CASSLVPGETKYF. This rearrangement joins TRBV11-2 to TRBJ2-5; no clear D gene. Germline assignment: CDR1 SGHAT and CDR2 FQNNGV. This CDR3 contains 13 residues.

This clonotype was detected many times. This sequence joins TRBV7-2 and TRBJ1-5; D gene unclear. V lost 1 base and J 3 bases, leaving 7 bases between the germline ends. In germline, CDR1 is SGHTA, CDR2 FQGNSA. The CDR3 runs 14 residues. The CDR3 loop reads CASSLVPLNQPQHF. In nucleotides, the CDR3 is TGTGCCAGCAGCTTAGTACCCCTCAATCAGCCCCAGCATTTT.

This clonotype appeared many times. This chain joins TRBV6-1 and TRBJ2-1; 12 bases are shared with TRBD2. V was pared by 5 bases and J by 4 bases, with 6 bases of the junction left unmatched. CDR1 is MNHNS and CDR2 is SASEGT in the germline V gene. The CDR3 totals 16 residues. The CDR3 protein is CASSLPLAGGYNEQFF. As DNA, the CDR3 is TGTGCCAGCAGTCTCCCACTAGCGGGAGGATACAATGAGCAGTTCTTC.

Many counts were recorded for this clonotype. CDR3 sequence reads: CSARLAGGNEQFF. In DNA form, the CDR3 reads TGCAGTGCTAGGTTGGCAGGGGGAAATGAGCAGTTCTTC. The J gene is TRBJ2-1, the V gene TRBV20-1; 7 nucleotides line up with TRBD1. This CDR3 region has 13 residues. Looked up from germline, CDR1 is DFQATT and CDR2 is SNEGSKA (reference sequence). Trimming cost V 3 bases and J 7 bases; bases outside gene matches: 6.

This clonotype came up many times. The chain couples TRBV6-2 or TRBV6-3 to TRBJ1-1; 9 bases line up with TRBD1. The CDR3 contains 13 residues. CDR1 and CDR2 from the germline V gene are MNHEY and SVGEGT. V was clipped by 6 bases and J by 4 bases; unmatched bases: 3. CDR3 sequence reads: CASRTGGITEAFF. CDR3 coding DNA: TGTGCCAGCAGGACAGGGGGGATCACTGAAGCTTTCTTT.

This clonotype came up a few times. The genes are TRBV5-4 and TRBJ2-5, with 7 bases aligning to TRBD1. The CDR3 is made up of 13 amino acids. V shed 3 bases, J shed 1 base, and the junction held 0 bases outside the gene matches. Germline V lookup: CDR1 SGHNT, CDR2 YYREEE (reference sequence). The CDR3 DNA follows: TGTGCCAGCAGCTCAGGGGGCCAAGAGACCCAGTACTTC. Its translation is CASSSGGQETQYF.

As DNA, the CDR3 is TGTGCCAGTAGTTTGGCCCCCTGGGATACGCAGTATTTT. Translating it yields CASSLAPWDTQYF. V and J are TRBV19 and TRBJ2-3; no reliable D call. CDR1 is LNHDA and CDR2 is SQIVND in the germline V gene (reference sequence). This CDR3 has 13 amino acids. The V and J ends lost 5 bases and 6 bases respectively, with 12 bases between them. Based on the CDR3 plus reference TRBV19 and TRBJ2-3, the full variable domain is DGGITQSPKYLFRKEGQNVTLSCEQNLNHDAMYWYRQDPGQGLRLIYYSQIVNDFQKGDIAEGYSVSREKKESFPLTVTSAQKNPTAFYLCASSLAPWDTQYFGPGTRLTVL.

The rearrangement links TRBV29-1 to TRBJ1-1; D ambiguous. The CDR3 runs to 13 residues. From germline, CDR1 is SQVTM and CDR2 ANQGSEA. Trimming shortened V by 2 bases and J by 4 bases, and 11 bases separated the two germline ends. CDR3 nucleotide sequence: TGCAGCGTTGAAAGGGTTTGGAGCACTGAAGCTTTCTTT. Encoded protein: CSVERVWSTEAFF. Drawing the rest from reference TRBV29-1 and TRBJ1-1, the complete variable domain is SAVISQKPSRDICQRGTSLTIQCQVDSQVTMMFWYRQQPGQSLTLIATANQGSEATYESGFVIDKFPISRPNLTFSTLTVSNMSPEDSSIYLCSVERVWSTEAFFGQGTRLTVV.

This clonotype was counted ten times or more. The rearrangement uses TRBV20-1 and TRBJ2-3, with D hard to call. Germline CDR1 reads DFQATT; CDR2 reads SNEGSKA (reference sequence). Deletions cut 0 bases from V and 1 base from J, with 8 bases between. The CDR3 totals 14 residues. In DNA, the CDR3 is TGCAGTGCTAGAGACGGTCTACGCACAGATACGCAGTATTTT. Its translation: CSARDGLRTDTQYF.

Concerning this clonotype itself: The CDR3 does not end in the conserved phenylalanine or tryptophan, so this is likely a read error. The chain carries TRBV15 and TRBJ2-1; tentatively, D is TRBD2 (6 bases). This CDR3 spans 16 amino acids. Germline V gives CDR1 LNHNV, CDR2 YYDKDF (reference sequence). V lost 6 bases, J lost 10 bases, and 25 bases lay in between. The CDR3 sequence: CATSGRGWALASEQFL. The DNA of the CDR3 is TGTGCCACCAGTGGGCGGGGATGGGCGCTAGCAAGCGAGCAGTTCCTC.

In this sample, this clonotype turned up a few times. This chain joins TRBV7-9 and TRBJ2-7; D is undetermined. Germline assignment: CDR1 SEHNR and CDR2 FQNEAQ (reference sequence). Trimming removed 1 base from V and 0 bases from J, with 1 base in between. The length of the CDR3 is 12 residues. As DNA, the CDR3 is TGTGCCAGCAGCTTAGTCTCCTACGAGCAGTACTTC. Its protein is CASSLVSYEQYF. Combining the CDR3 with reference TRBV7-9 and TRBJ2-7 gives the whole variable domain DTGVSQNPRHKITKRGQNVTFRCDPISEHNRLYWYRQTLGQGPEFLTYFQNEAQLEKSRLLSDRFSAERPKGSFSTLEIQRTEQGDSAMYLCASSLVSYEQYFGPGTRLTVT.

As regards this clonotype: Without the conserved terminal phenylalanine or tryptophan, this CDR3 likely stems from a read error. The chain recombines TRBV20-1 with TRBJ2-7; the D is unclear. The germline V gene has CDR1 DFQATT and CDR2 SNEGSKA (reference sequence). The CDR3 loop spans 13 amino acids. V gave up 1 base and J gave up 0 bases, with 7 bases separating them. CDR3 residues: CSARGLDSYEQYS. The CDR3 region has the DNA TGCAGTGCTAGAGGACTCGACTCCTACGAGCAGTACTCC.